This T cell receptor (beta chain) was profiled in a study of cytomegalovirus exposure and HLA in healthy donors. The V and J ends lost 3 bases and 8 bases respectively, with 4 bases between them. CDR1 GTSNPN and CDR2 SVGIG come from the germline V gene (reference sequence). The CDR3 covers 10 residues. The PCR used 60 Vbeta and 13 Jbeta primers. Clones were read by immunoSEQ multiplex PCR, and TCRdb kept only the in-frame ones, dropping some. Of some 150,000 clones listed, approximately 77% are singletons. This chain connects TRBV30 to TRBJ1-4; D is uncertain. Sequenced: PBMCs. This TCR was sampled from a woman aged 40 to 50 in good health and CMV-seronegative. The CDR3 is CAWRSEKLFF. As DNA, the CDR3 is TGTGCCTGGAGATCGGAAAAACTGTTTTTT. Drawing the rest from reference TRBV30 and TRBJ1-4, the complete variable domain is SQTIHQWPATLVQPVGSPLSLECTVEGTSNPNLYWYRQAAGRGLQLLFYSVGIGQISSEVPQNLSASRPQDRQFILSSKKLLLSDSGFYLCAWRSEKLFFGSGTQLSVL.